The 32 T cell receptor beta chains given below trace back to one sample, sequenced in a study of cytomegalovirus exposure and HLA in healthy donors. The PCR was carried out with 60 Vbeta primers and 13 Jbeta primers. Method: immunoSEQ multiplex PCR; TCRdb's copy keeps in-frame clones and lacks some. Altogether 130,000 to 150,000 clones are present, around 78% being singletons, with the ten largest covering 2.5% to 3.5%. Sequenced material: PBMCs. Every receptor here comes from a man between 35 and 55 years old in good health and CMV-seropositive.

The chain has TRBV11-2 and TRBJ1-2; tentatively, D is TRBD1 (5 bases). This CDR3 spans 13 amino acids. Germline assignment: CDR1 SGHAT and CDR2 FQNNGV. V was cut by 5 bases and J by 6 bases, with 13 bases left in between. This CDR3 reads CASSPRTRDGYTF. In DNA, the CDR3 is TGTGCCAGCAGCCCCCGTACCAGGGATGGCTACACCTTC.

The J gene is TRBJ2-1, the V gene TRBV7-3; 10 nucleotides agree with TRBD2. In germline, CDR1 is SGHTA, CDR2 FQGTGA. J was trimmed by 4 bases and V by 3 bases; bases with no gene match: 6. This CDR3 contains 16 residues. The CDR3 nucleotides read TGTGCCAGCAGCTTTATACTAGCGGGGATTTACAATGAGCAGTTCTTC. It codes for CASSFILAGIYNEQFF.

The rearrangement uses TRBV27 and TRBJ1-5; 7 nucleotides match TRBD1. This CDR3 region has 18 residues. V lost 6 bases and J lost 0; bases outside the gene matches: 14. The germline CDR1 and CDR2 sequences are MNHEY and SMNVEV (reference sequence). CDR3 in amino acids: CASSPDARQGYSNQPQHF. Written as DNA, the CDR3 is TGTGCCAGCAGCCCCGATGCCAGACAGGGCTATAGCAATCAGCCCCAGCATTTT.

CDR3 DNA: TGTGCCAGCACTCACGACTTTAGCGGTGACGAGCAGTACTTC. Protein product: CASTHDFSGDEQYF. The J gene is TRBJ2-7, the V gene TRBV7-9; D might be TRBD2 (6 bases). Germline CDR1 reads SEHNR; CDR2 reads FQNEAQ (reference sequence). The CDR3 is 14 residues long. Trimming pared 7 bases from V and 5 bases from J, leaving 18 bases between.

This clone was seen a handful of times. One junction end does not reproduce the germline sequence, and a read error may be involved. This rearrangement joins TRBV5-1 to TRBJ1-1; 12 bases align to TRBD1. The germline V gene encodes CDR1 SGHRS and CDR2 YFSETQ. The length of the CDR3 is 12 residues. The CDR3, as DNA: TGCGCCAGCAGCTTCACCGGGACAGGGGGCCTCTTT. It specifies CASSFTGTGGLF.

This chain links TRBV2 with TRBJ1-1, with D possibly matching TRBD1 (5 bases). V lost 3 bases and J 4 bases, leaving 27 bases between the germline ends. CDR3 length: 19 residues. Per the germline V gene, CDR1 is SNHLY and CDR2 is FYNNEI. This chain's CDR3 is CASSEYWGLREFKFTEAFF. The CDR3 bases are TGTGCCAGCAGTGAGTATTGGGGACTGAGGGAATTTAAATTCACTGAAGCTTTCTTT.

The V and J genes are TRBV30 and TRBJ1-5, with a possible D match to TRBD1 (6 bases). The CDR3 has 14 residues. Germline lookup yields CDR1 GTSNPN and CDR2 SVGIG (reference sequence). V lost 2 bases to trimming and J lost 3 bases, with 11 bases between them. The CDR3 DNA reads TGTGCCTGGAGTTTGGGACAACTCAATCAGCCCCAGCATTTT. It translates to CAWSLGQLNQPQHF.

The chain has TRBV19 and TRBJ2-7; 8 positions match TRBD2. The germline CDR1 and CDR2 sequences are LNHDA and SQIVND (reference sequence). This CDR3 has 14 residues. The J segment lost 6 bases and the V segment lost 6 bases, leaving 10 bases of the junction unmatched. The CDR3 region has the DNA TGTGCCAGTAGCCCTCCGGGAGGGGTAGGCGAGCAGTACTTC. Translating it yields CASSPPGGVGEQYF.

This chain joins TRBV10-3 and TRBJ2-1, with 9 bases identical to TRBD1. The CDR3 consists of 14 residues. Germline assignment: CDR1 ENHRY and CDR2 SYGVKD. J gave up 7 bases and V 0 bases, and 1 base lay outside the gene matches. The CDR3 spells CAISESTGGNEQFF. The CDR3 nucleotides read TGTGCCATCAGTGAGTCGACAGGGGGGAATGAGCAGTTCTTC.

The chain links TRBV5-1 to TRBJ2-7, with TRBD2 matching over 9 bases. The CDR3 is made up of 15 amino acids. Unmatched junction bases numbered 4, after V lost 3 bases and J lost 0 bases. The germline V gene encodes CDR1 SGHRS and CDR2 YFSETQ. Written as DNA, the CDR3 is TGCGCCAGCAGCTCCCTAGCGGGAACCTCCTACGAGCAGTACTTC. This encodes CASSSLAGTSYEQYF.

The rearrangement joins TRBV2 to TRBJ1-4; D possibly corresponds to TRBD1 (5 bases). Trimming cost V 6 bases and J 3 bases, with 8 bases left between them. The CDR3 consists of 13 residues. Germline-derived CDR1 and CDR2 are SNHLY and FYNNEI. The CDR3 sequence is CASSRDSNEKLFF. CDR3 in DNA: TGTGCCAGCAGCCGGGACTCTAATGAAAAACTGTTTTTT.

This clone appeared a few times. The V gene is TRBV11-3, the J gene TRBJ1-2, with D unresolved. The CDR3 runs 9 residues. Germline V gene data show CDR1 as SGHNT and CDR2 as YENEEA. The V gene lost 11 bases and the J gene lost 8 bases, with 9 bases spanning the gap. The CDR3 reads CAPMGGYTF. DNA for the CDR3: TGTGCCCCCATGGGCGGCTACACCTTC.

The J gene is TRBJ2-3, the V gene TRBV7-6; D remains ambiguous. This CDR3 is built from 16 residues. CDR1 is SGHVS and CDR2 is FNYEAQ in the germline V gene. Deletions cut 4 bases from V and 6 bases from J, with 20 bases between. For the CDR3, the DNA is TGTGCCAGCAGCTATCAAAGTGGCGGTTTCGCGGATACGCAGTATTTT. Residues: CASSYQSGGFADTQYF.

The V call is TRBV5-4, the J call TRBJ2-5; D possibly corresponds to TRBD1 (6 bases). Germline V gene sequence: CDR1 SGHNT, CDR2 YYREEE (reference sequence). The CDR3 covers 14 residues. V lost 4 bases and J lost 4, with 14 bases in between. The CDR3 DNA sequence: TGTGCCAGCAGCAGCACAGGGTCGAGAGAGACCCAGTACTTC. Its translation: CASSSTGSRETQYF.

This chain links TRBV7-2 with TRBJ2-1; 8 bases are shared with TRBD2. Germline V lookup: CDR1 SGHTA, CDR2 FQGNSA. Trimming took 7 bases from V and 8 from J; bases not matched to a gene: 7. CDR3 size: 13 residues. The CDR3 here is CASKRAGVYEQFF. The CDR3 DNA reads TGTGCCAGCAAACGAGCGGGAGTCTATGAGCAGTTCTTC.

The chain is built from TRBV5-1 and TRBJ2-2, with TRBD1 as a possible D gene (5 bases). Germline V CDR1 and CDR2: SGHRS, YFSETQ. The CDR3 is made up of 15 amino acids. The ends were cut back, 3 bases at V and 0 bases at J, with 9 bases in the middle. Written as DNA, the CDR3 is TGCGCCAGCAGCTCAGGGATCTCGAACACCGGGGAGCTGTTTTTT. The encoded protein is CASSSGISNTGELFF.

This chain links TRBV2 with TRBJ2-3, with TRBD1 matching over 12 bases. The trim removed 11 bases at V and 4 bases at J, leaving 13 bases unmatched. Germline values: CDR1 SNHLY, CDR2 FYNNEI. The CDR3 spans 16 residues. The CDR3 coding sequence is TGTGCCGGTGGGACAGGGGGCGATTTGGGCGCAGATACGCAGTATTTT. It specifies CAGGTGGDLGADTQYF. The full variable domain, completed using reference TRBV2 and TRBJ2-3, is EPEVTQTPSHQVTQMGQEVILRCVPISNHLYFYWYRQILGQKVEFLVSFYNNEISEKSEIFDDQFSVERPDGSNFTLKIRSTKLEDSAMYFCAGGTGGDLGADTQYFGPGTRLTVL.

The rearrangement joins TRBV5-1 to TRBJ2-3; D possibly corresponds to TRBD1 (6 bases). Looked up from germline, CDR1 is SGHRS and CDR2 is YFSETQ. V gave up 5 bases and J gave up 2 bases, with 12 bases separating them. The CDR3 length is 14 residues. The CDR3 coding sequence is TGCGCCAGCAGTCAGCGACAGGACACAGATACGCAGTATTTT. It encodes CASSQRQDTDTQYF.

The V call is TRBV29-1, the J call TRBJ2-2; TRBD1 might be the D (6 bases). Germline CDR1 reads SQVTM; CDR2 reads ANQGSEA. Trimming shortened V by 7 bases and J by 7 bases, and 16 bases separated the two germline ends. The CDR3 runs 13 residues. This chain's CDR3 is CSAQTGTNGELFF. The CDR3 bases are TGCAGCGCACAGACAGGAACCAACGGGGAGCTGTTTTTT.

The V gene is TRBV19, the J gene TRBJ1-2, with TRBD1 identical over 9 bases. With 7 bases clipped from V and 6 bases from J, the junction kept 15 bases outside the gene matches. Germline CDR1 reads LNHDA; CDR2 reads SQIVND (reference sequence). The CDR3 loop spans 16 amino acids. The CDR3 nucleotides read TGTGCCAGTACCCCGGACAGGGGCCCGGTGGGAGATGGCTACACCTTC. Protein product: CASTPDRGPVGDGYTF.

This clone was detected a few times. Other DNA sequences from this sample encode an identical CDR3 as well. The V gene is TRBV28, the J gene TRBJ2-3; D may be TRBD2 (6 bases). Germline V CDR1 and CDR2: MDHEN, SYDVKM. V dropped 8 bases and J dropped 3 bases, with 27 bases sitting between them. The CDR3 extends over 18 amino acids. The CDR3 region is CASAFLMGSGRRTDTQYF. CDR3 sequence (DNA): TGTGCCAGCGCTTTTTTGATGGGTAGCGGACGCCGTACAGATACGCAGTATTTT.

The rearrangement joins TRBV5-6 to TRBJ1-2; 7 bases align to TRBD1. The V gene's germline CDR1 is SGHDT and CDR2 YYEEEE. This CDR3 comprises 15 residues. Losses at the gene ends were 3 bases for V and 0 bases for J; bases not matched to a gene: 5. In DNA form, the CDR3 reads TGTGCCAGCAGCTCCGACAGGGTTGCTAACTATGGCTACACCTTC. Its translation: CASSSDRVANYGYTF.

For the CDR3, the DNA is TGTGCCAGTAGTATAGGGGGCAGGGTGGGGCAGTTCTTC. Its protein is CASSIGGRVGQFF. This rearrangement joins TRBV19 to TRBJ2-1, with D perhaps matching TRBD1 (5 bases). This CDR3 is built from 13 residues. Between the trimmed V and J ends, which lost 1 base and 12 bases, there was a span of 13 bases. The germline V gene encodes CDR1 LNHDA and CDR2 SQIVND (reference sequence).

The chain is built from TRBV5-1 and TRBJ1-4; 10 bases line up with TRBD1. Germline V gene lookup returns CDR1 SGHRS and CDR2 YFSETQ. The V gene end was trimmed by 2 bases and the J gene end by 0 bases; junction bases not matched to a gene: 16. The CDR3 contains 21 residues. The CDR3 reads CASSFVFGTGTGDATNEKLFF. The CDR3 DNA is TGCGCCAGCAGCTTTGTATTCGGGACCGGGACAGGGGATGCAACTAATGAAAAACTGTTTTTT.

The genes are TRBV18 and TRBJ1-1, with a weak D call TRBD1 (6 bases). CDR1 and CDR2 (germline): KGHSH, LQKENI. CDR3 size: 14 residues. Trimming removed 8 bases at V and 4 bases at J, with 17 bases between. CDR3 protein: CASDLQGLATEAFF. CDR3 in DNA: TGTGCCAGCGACCTACAGGGTCTTGCCACTGAAGCTTTCTTT.

This chain joins TRBV6-1 and TRBJ2-1; 8 positions agree with TRBD2. J was trimmed by 0 bases and V by 4 bases; bases with no gene match: 8. CDR1 MNHNS and CDR2 SASEGT come from the germline V gene. The CDR3 is made up of 17 amino acids. The CDR3 sequence: CASSAQPSGSSYNEQFF. As DNA, the CDR3 is TGTGCCAGCAGTGCCCAGCCCAGCGGGAGCTCCTACAATGAGCAGTTCTTC.

The chain carries TRBV9 and TRBJ2-3; 9 bases map to TRBD1. Germline assignment: CDR1 SGDLS and CDR2 YYNGEE. V trimming: 3 bases; J trimming: 6 bases; junction bases outside the gene matches: 8. This CDR3 contains 15 residues. The CDR3 nucleotides are TGTGCCAGCAGCGGGGGACAGGGATCCTTTGATACGCAGTATTTT. Translating it yields CASSGGQGSFDTQYF.

The V and J genes are TRBV9 and TRBJ1-5; no reliable D call. The CDR3 length is 13 residues. V lost 4 bases and J 5 bases, leaving 10 bases between the germline ends. In germline, CDR1 is SGDLS, CDR2 YYNGEE. The chain's CDR3 is CASSSRWDQPQHF. CDR3 coding DNA: TGTGCCAGCAGCTCTAGGTGGGATCAGCCCCAGCATTTT.

The chain carries TRBV10-1 and TRBJ2-1; 9 bases line up with TRBD1. V shed 1 base and J 2 bases; nucleotides not matched to a gene: 6. CDR3 length equals 17 residues. Germline CDR1 WNHNN, CDR2 SYGVQD (reference sequence). DNA of the CDR3: TGCGCCAGCAGTGAGTACGGGACAGGGTACACCTACAATGAGCAGTTCTTC. Translation: CASSEYGTGYTYNEQFF.

V usage is TRBV9 and J usage is TRBJ1-1; 7 bases line up with TRBD1. V trimming: 2 bases; J trimming: 4 bases; junction bases outside the gene matches: 5. CDR3 length equals 14 residues. Germline lookup yields CDR1 SGDLS and CDR2 YYNGEE. CDR3 sequence: CASSVTGESTEAFF. The DNA for the CDR3 is TGTGCCAGCAGCGTTACAGGGGAGAGCACTGAAGCTTTCTTT.

V and J are TRBV7-8 and TRBJ2-7, with 10 bases aligning to TRBD2. Germline CDR1 reads SGHVS; CDR2 reads FQNEAQ. The V gene end was trimmed by 1 base and the J gene end by 4 bases; junction bases not matched to a gene: 7. The CDR3 extends over 16 amino acids. The CDR3 loop reads CASSLEILAGVYEQYF. DNA for the CDR3: TGTGCCAGCAGCTTAGAAATCCTAGCGGGAGTTTACGAGCAGTACTTC.

The chain links TRBV19 to TRBJ2-3, with 8 bases that match TRBD1. The V segment lost 5 bases and the J segment 0 bases; nucleotides outside the gene matches: 4. This CDR3 has 15 amino acids. Germline lookup yields CDR1 LNHDA and CDR2 SQIVND (reference sequence). CDR3 sequence reads: CASSPRQGSTDTQYF. The DNA of the CDR3 is TGTGCCAGTAGTCCGCGACAGGGGAGCACAGATACGCAGTATTTT.